The 18 T cell receptor beta chains presented below share a single source sample, sequenced in a study of blood T cells in healthy people across ages. Combining a sample-barcoded 5' primer with a J-beta primer mix, a second PCR ran for roughly 7 to 12 cycles. Via MiXCR, TCRdb re-called the 5' RACE reads, giving one row per CDR3 protein. Found here are 800,000 to 950,000 distinct CDR3 sequences, 25% to 35% of them singletons; the top ten hold about 10%. Another study also made use of these data, one on T cells of mothers and their children.

Sequencing input: blood. These receptors were taken from a woman aged 40 to 55 in good health.

The rearrangement uses TRBV20-1 and TRBJ1-1, with D uncertain. Germline V CDR1 and CDR2: DFQATT, SNEGSKA (reference sequence). V lost 0 bases, J lost 5 bases, and 16 bases lay in between. The length of the CDR3 is 15 residues. CDR3 sequence reads: CSAREGSGSRTEAFF. In DNA, the CDR3 is TGCAGTGCTAGAGAGGGGTCGGGGTCGCGAACTGAAGCTTTCTTT.

This clonotype was observed a few times. The rearrangement uses TRBV11-2 and TRBJ1-6, with a tentative D call TRBD1 (5 bases). Trimming shortened V by 5 bases and J by 7 bases, and 15 bases separated the two germline ends. CDR3 size: 15 residues. CDR1 and CDR2 from the germline V gene are SGHAT and FQNNGV. CDR3 loop: CASSPGGRNNSPLHF. DNA for the CDR3: TGTGCCAGCAGCCCGGGGGGACGGAACAATTCACCCCTCCACTTT.

This clonotype was picked up many times. CDR3 amino acids: CSAPPTSTDTQYF. CDR3 coding DNA: TGCAGTGCCCCCCCGACTAGCACAGATACGCAGTATTTT. The chain couples TRBV20-1 to TRBJ2-3; no clear D gene. The V and J ends lost 6 bases and 0 bases respectively, with 10 bases between them. Germline CDR1 DFQATT, CDR2 SNEGSKA (reference sequence). This CDR3 has 13 amino acids.

The J gene is TRBJ2-5, the V gene TRBV5-1; D may correspond to TRBD1 or TRBD2 (5 bases each). Germline-derived CDR1 and CDR2 are SGHRS and YFSETQ. This CDR3 contains 15 residues. V dropped 4 bases and J dropped 4 bases, with 17 bases sitting between them. CDR3 residues: CASSPAVGALETQYF. The CDR3 nucleotides read TGCGCCAGCAGCCCCGCGGTCGGGGCTTTAGAGACCCAGTACTTC.

CDR3 residues: CASSQAAGSYGYTF. CDR3 DNA: TGTGCCAGCAGCCAGGCCGCCGGGAGCTATGGCTACACCTTC. The gene calls are TRBV3-1 and TRBJ1-2; no clear D gene. The V end lost 3 bases, the J end lost 4 bases, and 12 bases lay between the germline ends. The CDR3 covers 14 residues. Per the germline V gene, CDR1 is LGHDT and CDR2 is YNNKEL (reference sequence).

This clonotype was counted many times. V is TRBV29-1 and J is TRBJ2-1, with 9 bases fitting TRBD2. Per the germline V gene, CDR1 is SQVTM and CDR2 is ANQGSEA. The CDR3 loop spans 14 amino acids. V lost 7 bases to trimming and J lost 7 bases; unmatched junction nucleotides: 11. As DNA, the CDR3 is TGCAGCGAACAAGCGGGGGGCGTAGTTAATGAGCAGTTCTTC. Translation gives CSEQAGGVVNEQFF.

This clonotype occurred a few times. The chain uses TRBV6-5 and TRBJ1-4, with 10 nucleotides matching TRBD1. The CDR3 loop spans 15 amino acids. CDR1 MNHEY and CDR2 SVGAGI come from the germline V gene. After removal of 6 bases from V and 5 bases from J, the junction contained 6 bases not matched to a gene. CDR3 nucleotide sequence: TGTGCCAGCAGGCAACCGGGACAGGGGAATGAAAAACTGTTTTTT. Translation: CASRQPGQGNEKLFF.

The chain has TRBV12-3 or TRBV12-4 and TRBJ2-5; a possible D gene is TRBD1 (5 bases). The CDR3 contains 15 residues. Trimming cost V 1 base and J 2 bases, with 11 bases left between them. This chain's CDR3 is CASSLVGAAQETQYF. The CDR3 coding sequence is TGTGCCAGCAGTTTAGTAGGGGCAGCTCAAGAGACCCAGTACTTC.

The chain recombines TRBV20-1 with TRBJ2-1; 9 nucleotides align to TRBD2. Germline assignment: CDR1 DFQATT and CDR2 SNEGSKA (reference sequence). CDR3 length: 16 residues. The ends lost 1 base at V and 3 bases at J; junction bases unmatched: 7. CDR3 DNA: TGCAGTGCTAGAGGGCAGACTAGCGGTTACTACAATGAGCAGTTCTTC. As protein: CSARGQTSGYYNEQFF.

This clonotype was seen more than once but under ten times. Relative to the germline gene, one junction end is altered; a read error may explain this. CDR3 residues: CASSPRTAITTSSLSGANVRTF. CDR3 nucleotides: TGTGCCAGCAGCCCTCGGACAGCCATAACCACGTCTAGCCTCTCTGGGGCCAACGTCCGGACTTTC. The chain employs TRBV7-3 and TRBJ2-6, with D perhaps TRBD1 (6 bases). The CDR3 spans 22 residues. Germline V gene data show CDR1 as SGHTA and CDR2 as FQGTGA.

This chain uses TRBV7-2 with TRBJ1-5; D gene unclear. The V gene's germline CDR1 is SGHTA and CDR2 FQGNSA. V lost 1 base, J lost 2 bases, and 18 bases lay in between. There are 18 residues in the CDR3. CDR3 in DNA: TGTGCCAGCAGCTTAGGAATGGGCGGCCGAGCGGGCAATCAGCCCCAGCATTTT. Residues: CASSLGMGGRAGNQPQHF.

In its sample, this clonotype was seen many times. The rearrangement uses TRBV28 and TRBJ2-2; the D call may be TRBD1 or TRBD2 (5 bases each). The CDR3 is made up of 13 amino acids. V was cut by 7 bases and J by 4 bases, with 10 bases left in between. The germline gives CDR1 MDHEN, CDR2 SYDVKM. The CDR3 protein is CASTKGTTGELFF. CDR3 in DNA: TGTGCCAGCACCAAAGGGACCACCGGGGAGCTGTTTTTT.

This clonotype appeared a few times. This may come from a read error, since a much larger clone is one base off. V gene TRBV9 combines with J gene TRBJ1-2, with TRBD1 matching over 7 bases. This CDR3 comprises 14 residues. Germline assignment: CDR1 SGDLS and CDR2 YYNGEE. CDR3 sequence (DNA): TGTGCCAGCAACCGGGACAGAGGTTTCTATGGCCACACCTTC. It translates to CASNRDRGFYGHTF.

The rearrangement joins TRBV28 to TRBJ2-3; D is possibly TRBD2 (5 bases). The CDR3 length is 13 residues. The ends were cut back, 8 bases at V and 1 base at J, with 10 bases in the middle. Germline CDR1 is MDHEN and CDR2 is SYDVKM. DNA of the CDR3: TGTGCCAGCGCGGGTATGCGCACAGATACGCAGTATTTT. It translates to CASAGMRTDTQYF.

Concerning this clonotype itself: Given the absence of the conserved phenylalanine or tryptophan at the CDR3 end, a read error is likely. The chain employs TRBV4-1 and TRBJ2-5; TRBD2 matches 11 bases. Germline lookup yields CDR1 MGHRA and CDR2 YSYEKL. The CDR3 covers 17 residues. V trimming: 0 bases; J trimming: 9 bases; junction bases outside the gene matches: 12. The CDR3 DNA reads as TGCGCCAGCAGCCAAGAACTAGCGGGGGAGCCCCGAGGGTCCCAGTACGTC. Residues: CASSQELAGEPRGSQYV.

This clonotype was observed a few times. J is TRBJ1-5 and V is TRBV7-2; D not certain. The CDR3 covers 14 residues. V lost 0 bases, J lost 5 bases, and 8 bases lay in between. Germline V gives CDR1 SGHTA, CDR2 FQGNSA. CDR3 protein: CASSLAPGYQPQHF. CDR3 coding DNA: TGTGCCAGCAGCTTAGCCCCGGGGTATCAGCCCCAGCATTTT.

This clonotype was detected many times. This chain joins TRBV7-2 and TRBJ2-4, with D uncertain. The length of the CDR3 is 17 residues. V gave up 5 bases and J gave up 0 bases, with 17 bases separating them. Germline CDR1 is SGHTA and CDR2 is FQGNSA. CDR3 protein: CASSPVGSRLAKNIQYF. The CDR3 nucleotides read TGTGCCAGCAGCCCAGTTGGAAGCAGACTAGCCAAAAACATTCAGTACTTC. The full variable domain, its missing parts supplied by reference TRBV7-2 and TRBJ2-4, is GAGVSQSPSNKVTEKGKDVELRCDPISGHTALYWYRQSLGQGLEFLIYFQGNSAPDKSGLPSDRFSAERTGGSVSTLTIQRTQQEDSAVYLCASSPVGSRLAKNIQYFGAGTRLSVL.

This clonotype was seen a few times. The chain links TRBV20-1 to TRBJ2-7; D ambiguous. Looked up from germline, CDR1 is DFQATT and CDR2 is SNEGSKA (reference sequence). The CDR3 has 10 residues. CDR3 sequence: CGFKPYEQYF. The CDR3 bases are TGCGGTTTTAAACCCTACGAGCAGTACTTC.